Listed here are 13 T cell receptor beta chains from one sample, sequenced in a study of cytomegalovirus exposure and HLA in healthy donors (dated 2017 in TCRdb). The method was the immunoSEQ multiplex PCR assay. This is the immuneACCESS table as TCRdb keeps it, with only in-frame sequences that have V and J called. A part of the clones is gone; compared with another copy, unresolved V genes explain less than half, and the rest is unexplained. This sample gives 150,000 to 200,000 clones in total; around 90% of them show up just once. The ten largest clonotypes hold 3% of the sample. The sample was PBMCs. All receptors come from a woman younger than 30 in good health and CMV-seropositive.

CDR3 DNA sequence: TGTGCCAGCAGCCCCTACTTGGAGGTCTATGGCTACACCTTC. This sequence encodes CASSPYLEVYGYTF. This chain uses TRBV5-8 with TRBJ1-2; D uncertain. V dropped 4 bases and J dropped 4 bases, with 14 bases sitting between them. The germline gives CDR1 SGHTS, CDR2 YDEGEE. The CDR3 spans 14 residues.

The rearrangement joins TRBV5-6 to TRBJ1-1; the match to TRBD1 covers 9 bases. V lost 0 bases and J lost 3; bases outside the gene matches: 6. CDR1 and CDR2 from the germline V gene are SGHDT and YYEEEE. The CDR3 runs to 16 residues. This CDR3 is CASSLDRGLDHTEAFF. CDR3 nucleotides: TGTGCCAGCAGCTTGGACAGGGGGCTAGATCACACTGAAGCTTTCTTT.

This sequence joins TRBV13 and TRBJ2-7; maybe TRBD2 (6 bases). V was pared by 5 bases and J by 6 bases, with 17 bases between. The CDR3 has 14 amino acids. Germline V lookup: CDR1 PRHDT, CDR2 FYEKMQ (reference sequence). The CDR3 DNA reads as TGTGCCAGCAGCCCGACTCCGTCGGAGGGCGAGCAGTACTTC. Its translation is CASSPTPSEGEQYF.

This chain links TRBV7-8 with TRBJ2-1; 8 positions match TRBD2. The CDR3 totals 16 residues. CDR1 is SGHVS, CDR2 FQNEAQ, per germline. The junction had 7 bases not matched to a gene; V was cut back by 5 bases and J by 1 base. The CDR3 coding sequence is TGTGCCAGCAGCCCTACCGTAGCGGGGTCCTACAATGAGCAGTTCTTC. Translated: CASSPTVAGSYNEQFF.

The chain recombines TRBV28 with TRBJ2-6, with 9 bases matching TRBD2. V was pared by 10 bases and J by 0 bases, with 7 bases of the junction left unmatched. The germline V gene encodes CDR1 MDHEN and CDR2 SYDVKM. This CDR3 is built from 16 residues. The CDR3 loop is CATRLAVSSGANVLTF. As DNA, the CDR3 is TGTGCCACCAGACTAGCGGTTAGCTCTGGGGCCAACGTCCTGACTTTC.

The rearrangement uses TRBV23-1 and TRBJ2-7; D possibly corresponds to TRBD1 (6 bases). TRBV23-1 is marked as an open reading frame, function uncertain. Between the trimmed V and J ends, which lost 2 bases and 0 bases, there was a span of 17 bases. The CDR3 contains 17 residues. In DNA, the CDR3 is TGCGCCAGCAGTCAAAAATTACAGGGCCTCAGCTCCTACGAGCAGTACTTC. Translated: CASSQKLQGLSSYEQYF.

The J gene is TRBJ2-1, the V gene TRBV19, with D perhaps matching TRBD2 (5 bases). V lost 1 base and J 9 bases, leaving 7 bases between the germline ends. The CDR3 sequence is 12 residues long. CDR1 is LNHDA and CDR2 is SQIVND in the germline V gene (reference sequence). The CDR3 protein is CASSIVEGEQFF. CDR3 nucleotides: TGTGCCAGTAGTATAGTTGAGGGTGAGCAGTTCTTC.

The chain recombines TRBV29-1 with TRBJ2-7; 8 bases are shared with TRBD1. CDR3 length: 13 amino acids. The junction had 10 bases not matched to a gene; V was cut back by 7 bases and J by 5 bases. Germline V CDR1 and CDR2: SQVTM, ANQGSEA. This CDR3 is CSARTGGWDEQYF. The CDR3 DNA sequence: TGCAGCGCCCGAACAGGGGGTTGGGACGAGCAGTACTTC.

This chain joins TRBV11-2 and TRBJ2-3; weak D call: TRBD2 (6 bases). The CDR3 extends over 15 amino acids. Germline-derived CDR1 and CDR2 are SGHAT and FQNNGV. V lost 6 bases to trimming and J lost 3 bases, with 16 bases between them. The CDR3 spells CASRPGRGGTDTQYF. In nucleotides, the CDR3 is TGTGCCAGCAGACCGGGGCGGGGTGGGACAGATACGCAGTATTTT.

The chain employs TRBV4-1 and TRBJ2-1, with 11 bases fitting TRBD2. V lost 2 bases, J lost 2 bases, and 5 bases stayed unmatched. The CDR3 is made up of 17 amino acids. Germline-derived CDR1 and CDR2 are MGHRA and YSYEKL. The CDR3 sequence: CASSQTLTSGAYNEQFF. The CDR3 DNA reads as TGCGCCAGCAGCCAAACCCTGACTAGCGGGGCCTACAATGAGCAGTTCTTC.

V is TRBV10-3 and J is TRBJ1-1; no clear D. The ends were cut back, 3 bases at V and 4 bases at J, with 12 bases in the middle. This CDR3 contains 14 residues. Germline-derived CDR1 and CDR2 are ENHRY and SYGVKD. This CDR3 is CAISDDGRSTEAFF. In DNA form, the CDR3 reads TGTGCCATCAGTGATGACGGGAGGAGCACTGAAGCTTTCTTT.

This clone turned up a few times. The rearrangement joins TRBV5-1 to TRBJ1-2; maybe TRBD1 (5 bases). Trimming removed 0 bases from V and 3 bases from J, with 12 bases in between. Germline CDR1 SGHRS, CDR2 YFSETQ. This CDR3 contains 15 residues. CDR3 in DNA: TGCGCCAGCAGCTTGGGGACGGCAGGGCACTATGGCTACACCTTC. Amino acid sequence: CASSLGTAGHYGYTF.

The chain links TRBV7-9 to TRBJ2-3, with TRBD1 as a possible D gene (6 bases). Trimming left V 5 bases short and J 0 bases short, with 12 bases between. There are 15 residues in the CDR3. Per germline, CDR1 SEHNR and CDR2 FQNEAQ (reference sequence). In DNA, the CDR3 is TGTGCCAGCAGCCCGGACAGCGCTAGCACAGATACGCAGTATTTT. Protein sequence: CASSPDSASTDTQYF.